This is a list of T cell receptor beta chains from one sample in a study of PD-1 blockade in classical Hodgkin lymphoma. TCRdb's copy holds only in-frame clones and misses some; the assay was immunoSEQ multiplex PCR. The sample carries about 20,000 clones, roughly 76% recorded once. The sequenced sample was peripheral blood mononuclear cells (PBMCs), obtained at baseline. These receptors came from a human donor with classical Hodgkin lymphoma. Both conserved end residues are part of each CDR3. The order of the fields is V gene, D gene, clone size, J gene, CDR3 protein, CDR3 DNA. D genes are given only for firm matches. The size entry is marked missing in some rows and otherwise reads once, few, many or a size class.

v_call: TRBV27
d_call: NA
clone_size: NA
j_call: TRBJ2-2
cdr3_aa: CASSFYAGELFF
cdr3_nt: TGTGCCAGCAGTTTCTACGCCGGGGAGCTGTTTTTT

v_call: TRBV18
d_call: NA
clone_size: once
j_call: TRBJ2-3
cdr3_aa: CASSPLGLITDTQYF
cdr3_nt: TGTGCCAGCTCACCATTGGGACTGATCACAGATACGCAGTATTTT

v_call: TRBV7-9
d_call: NA
clone_size: NA
j_call: TRBJ2-7
cdr3_aa: CASSLEAASYEQYF
cdr3_nt: TGTGCCAGCAGCTTAGAGGCCGCATCCTACGAGCAGTACTTC

v_call: TRBV28
d_call: TRBD1
clone_size: NA
j_call: TRBJ2-2
cdr3_aa: CASSLLPRDRGITGELFF
cdr3_nt: TGTGCCAGCAGTTTACTGCCTCGGGACAGGGGGATCACCGGGGAGCTGTTTTTT

v_call: TRBV5-6
d_call: NA
clone_size: NA
j_call: TRBJ1-2
cdr3_aa: CASSPRPGLTNYGYTF
cdr3_nt: TGTGCCAGCAGCCCTCGTCCCGGGCTAACTAACTATGGCTACACCTTC

v_call: TRBV11-1
d_call: NA
clone_size: NA
j_call: TRBJ1-1
cdr3_aa: CASSPNRGSNTEAFF
cdr3_nt: TGTGCCAGCAGCCCCAACCGGGGGAGCAACACTGAAGCTTTCTTT

v_call: TRBV5-4
d_call: TRBD1
clone_size: NA
j_call: TRBJ2-1
cdr3_aa: CASSLAWRQGAGNEQFF
cdr3_nt: TGTGCCAGCAGCTTGGCCTGGAGACAGGGGGCGGGGAATGAGCAGTTCTTC

v_call: TRBV30
d_call: NA
clone_size: NA
j_call: TRBJ1-5
cdr3_aa: CAWRGSSNQPQHF
cdr3_nt: TGTGCCTGGAGGGGGAGTAGCAATCAGCCCCAGCATTTT

v_call: TRBV7-3
d_call: TRBD2
clone_size: NA
j_call: TRBJ2-2
cdr3_aa: CASSSRPTGLAGGPNTGELFF
cdr3_nt: TGTGCCAGCAGCTCGCGACCTACGGGACTAGCGGGAGGGCCTAACACCGGGGAGCTGTTTTTT

v_call: TRBV5-4
d_call: TRBD2
clone_size: NA
j_call: TRBJ2-1
cdr3_aa: CASSSGTSGTSSYNEQFF
cdr3_nt: TGTGCCAGCAGCTCTGGGACTAGCGGGACTAGCTCCTACAATGAGCAGTTCTTC

v_call: TRBV19
d_call: NA
clone_size: NA
j_call: TRBJ1-1
cdr3_aa: CASSTPRGNTEAFF
cdr3_nt: TGTGCCAGTAGTACCCCGAGGGGGAACACTGAAGCTTTCTTT

v_call: TRBV7-8
d_call: TRBD1
clone_size: NA
j_call: TRBJ1-1
cdr3_aa: CASSLGSGGDREAFF
cdr3_nt: TGTGCCAGCAGCTTAGGTTCCGGGGGGGACAGGGAAGCTTTCTTT

v_call: TRBV2
d_call: NA
clone_size: NA
j_call: TRBJ1-5
cdr3_aa: CASSEGQGTAYSNQPQHF
cdr3_nt: TGTGCCAGCAGTGAAGGGCAGGGAACAGCTTATAGCAATCAGCCCCAGCATTTT

v_call: TRBV19
d_call: NA
clone_size: NA
j_call: TRBJ1-2
cdr3_aa: CASRDPGTVGGYTF
cdr3_nt: TGTGCCAGTAGAGACCCCGGGACGGTGGGAGGCTACACCTTC

v_call: TRBV9
d_call: TRBD1
clone_size: NA
j_call: TRBJ2-7
cdr3_aa: CASSLRTGHPYEQYF
cdr3_nt: TGTGCCAGCAGCTTGAGGACAGGGCACCCCTACGAGCAGTACTTC

v_call: TRBV7-9
d_call: NA
clone_size: NA
j_call: TRBJ1-3
cdr3_aa: CASSPRPGARSFGNTIYF
cdr3_nt: TGTGCCAGCAGCCCCCGGCCCGGGGCCCGCAGCTTTGGAAACACCATATATTTT

v_call: TRBV19
d_call: NA
clone_size: NA
j_call: TRBJ1-6
cdr3_aa: CASGVGEHGSPLHF
cdr3_nt: TGTGCCAGTGGGGTTGGGGAGCACGGGTCACCCCTCCACTTT

v_call: TRBV2
d_call: NA
clone_size: NA
j_call: TRBJ2-7
cdr3_aa: CASRQGNPYEQYF
cdr3_nt: TGTGCCAGCAGACAGGGTAATCCCTACGAGCAGTACTTC

v_call: TRBV28
d_call: TRBD1
clone_size: NA
j_call: TRBJ2-7
cdr3_aa: CASSSTDRYYEQYF
cdr3_nt: TGTGCCAGCAGTTCGACGGACAGGTATTACGAGCAGTACTTC

v_call: TRBV19
d_call: NA
clone_size: NA
j_call: TRBJ2-6
cdr3_aa: CASSGRTDSGANVLTF
cdr3_nt: TGTGCCAGTAGCGGAAGGACTGATTCTGGGGCCAACGTCCTGACTTTC

v_call: TRBV1
d_call: NA
clone_size: NA
j_call: TRBJ2-3
cdr3_aa: CTSSRMTSGGPAQYF
cdr3_nt: TGCACCAGCAGCCGGATGACTAGCGGGGGGCCGGCGCAGTATTTT

v_call: TRBV9
d_call: TRBD2
clone_size: NA
j_call: TRBJ2-1
cdr3_aa: CASSQEISGGTYNEQFF
cdr3_nt: TGTGCCAGCAGCCAAGAAATTAGCGGGGGGACTTACAATGAGCAGTTCTTC

v_call: TRBV9
d_call: NA
clone_size: NA
j_call: TRBJ2-7
cdr3_aa: CASSVDPGRYEQYF
cdr3_nt: TGTGCCAGCAGCGTAGATCCAGGAAGATACGAGCAGTACTTC

v_call: TRBV7-9
d_call: TRBD1
clone_size: NA
j_call: TRBJ1-2
cdr3_aa: CASSLAKGQGNGYTF
cdr3_nt: TGTGCCAGCAGCTTAGCGAAGGGACAGGGTAATGGCTACACCTTC

v_call: TRBV6-4
d_call: TRBD2
clone_size: NA
j_call: TRBJ2-2
cdr3_aa: CASSPGGTNTGELFF
cdr3_nt: TGTGCCAGCTCACCCGGGGGGACGAACACCGGGGAGCTGTTTTTT

v_call: TRBV7-9
d_call: TRBD1
clone_size: NA
j_call: TRBJ2-4
cdr3_aa: CASSLATGADIQYF
cdr3_nt: TGTGCCAGCAGCTTAGCGACAGGGGCAGACATTCAGTACTTC

v_call: TRBV29-1
d_call: NA
clone_size: NA
j_call: TRBJ2-5
cdr3_aa: CSVRPQEETQYF
cdr3_nt: TGCAGCGTACGTCCACAGGAAGAGACCCAGTACTTC

v_call: TRBV11-2
d_call: NA
clone_size: once
j_call: TRBJ2-7
cdr3_aa: CASSLDFRAGNGYEQYF
cdr3_nt: TGTGCCAGCAGCTTAGATTTTAGGGCAGGAAATGGATACGAGCAGTACTTC

v_call: TRBV2
d_call: NA
clone_size: NA
j_call: TRBJ1-2
cdr3_aa: CASSLGPVGGYTF
cdr3_nt: TGTGCCAGCAGCCTAGGGCCCGTGGGGGGCTACACCTTC

v_call: TRBV5-5
d_call: TRBD1
clone_size: NA
j_call: TRBJ1-4
cdr3_aa: CASSFQGAWEKLFF
cdr3_nt: TGTGCCAGCAGCTTCCAGGGGGCTTGGGAAAAACTGTTTTTT

v_call: TRBV2
d_call: NA
clone_size: NA
j_call: TRBJ1-5
cdr3_aa: CASSEAEVSNQPQHF
cdr3_nt: TGTGCCAGCAGTGAAGCTGAGGTTAGCAATCAGCCCCAGCATTTT

v_call: TRBV9
d_call: TRBD1
clone_size: NA
j_call: TRBJ1-2
cdr3_aa: CASSGTGAQVYGYTF
cdr3_nt: TGTGCCAGCAGCGGAACAGGGGCGCAGGTCTATGGCTACACCTTC

v_call: TRBV6-4
d_call: TRBD2
clone_size: few
j_call: TRBJ2-1
cdr3_aa: CASSPSTSGRLNEQFF
cdr3_nt: TGTGCCAGCAGTCCATCCACTAGCGGGAGACTCAATGAGCAGTTCTTC

v_call: TRBV19
d_call: TRBD2
clone_size: NA
j_call: TRBJ2-7
cdr3_aa: CASRKAGGFDEQYF
cdr3_nt: TGTGCCAGTAGGAAAGCGGGAGGGTTCGACGAGCAGTACTTC

v_call: TRBV7-9
d_call: NA
clone_size: NA
j_call: TRBJ2-5
cdr3_aa: CASSFGSTKETQYF
cdr3_nt: TGTGCCAGCAGCTTCGGGAGCACTAAAGAGACCCAGTACTTC

v_call: TRBV28
d_call: NA
clone_size: NA
j_call: TRBJ1-1
cdr3_aa: CASSLLDRDTEAFF
cdr3_nt: TGTGCCAGCAGTTTATTGGACAGAGACACTGAAGCTTTCTTT

v_call: TRBV7-2
d_call: TRBD1
clone_size: NA
j_call: TRBJ1-2
cdr3_aa: CASSLVGTGLDGYTF
cdr3_nt: TGTGCCAGCAGCTTAGTTGGGACAGGGTTGGATGGCTACACCTTC